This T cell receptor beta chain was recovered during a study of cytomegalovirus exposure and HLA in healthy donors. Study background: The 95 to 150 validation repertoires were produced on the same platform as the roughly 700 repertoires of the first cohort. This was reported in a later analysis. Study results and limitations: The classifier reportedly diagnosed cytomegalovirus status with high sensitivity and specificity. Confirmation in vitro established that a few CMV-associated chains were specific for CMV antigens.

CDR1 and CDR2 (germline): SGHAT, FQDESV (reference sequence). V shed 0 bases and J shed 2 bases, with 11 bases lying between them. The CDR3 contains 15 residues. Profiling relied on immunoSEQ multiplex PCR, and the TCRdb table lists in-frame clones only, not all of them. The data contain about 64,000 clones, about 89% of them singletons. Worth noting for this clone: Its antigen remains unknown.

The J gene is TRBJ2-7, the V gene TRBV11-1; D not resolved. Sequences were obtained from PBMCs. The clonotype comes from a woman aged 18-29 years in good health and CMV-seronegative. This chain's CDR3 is CASSLAPQKTYEQYF. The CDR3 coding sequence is TGTGCCAGCAGCTTAGCGCCACAGAAGACCTACGAGCAGTACTTC.